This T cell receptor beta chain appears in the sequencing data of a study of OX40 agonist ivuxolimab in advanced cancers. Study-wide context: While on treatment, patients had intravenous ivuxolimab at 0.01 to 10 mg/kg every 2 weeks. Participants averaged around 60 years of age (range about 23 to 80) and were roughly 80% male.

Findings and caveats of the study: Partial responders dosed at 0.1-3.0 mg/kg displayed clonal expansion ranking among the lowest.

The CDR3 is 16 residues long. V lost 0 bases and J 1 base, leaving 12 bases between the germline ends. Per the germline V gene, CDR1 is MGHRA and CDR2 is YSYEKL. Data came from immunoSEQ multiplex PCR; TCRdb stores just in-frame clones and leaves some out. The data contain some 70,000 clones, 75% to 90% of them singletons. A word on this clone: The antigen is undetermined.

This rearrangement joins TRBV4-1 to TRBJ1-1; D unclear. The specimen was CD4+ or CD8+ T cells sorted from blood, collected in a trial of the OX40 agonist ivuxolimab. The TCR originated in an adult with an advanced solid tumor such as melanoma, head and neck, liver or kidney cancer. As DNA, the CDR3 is TGCGCCAGCAGCCAAGATCGGGCCGGGAGGAACACTGAAGCTTTCTTT. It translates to CASSQDRAGRNTEAFF.